The sample holds one count of the clone carrying this T cell receptor (beta chain). The antigen is unknown. This PCR relied on a set of 60 Vbeta primers and 13 Jbeta primers. Some clones are missing from TCRdb's copy, which holds only in-frame ones; the method was immunoSEQ multiplex PCR. The sample yields some 120,000 clones, around 73% seen once. The CDR3 is made up of 16 amino acids. Trimming at V came to 2 bases and at J to 7 bases, leaving 8 bases not matched to a gene. The V gene's germline CDR1 is SGHNT and CDR2 YYREEE (reference sequence). This sample was included in a study of cytomegalovirus exposure and HLA in healthy donors. Regarding the study as a whole: A later analysis revealed that TCR association rates differed between HLA loci, peaking at DRB1 and bottoming out at HLA-C. TCR beta V- and J-gene trimming was later associated with a missense DCLRE1C variant.

This TCR came from a man in his fifties or sixties in good health and CMV-seronegative. The chain couples TRBV5-4 to TRBJ2-1, with 11 bases lining up with TRBD1. The sample was PBMCs. The CDR3 bases are TGTGCCAGCAGCTTACCCGGACAGGGGGCGGGTAATGAGCAGTTCTTC. Its protein is CASSLPGQGAGNEQFF.